The next 4 T cell receptor beta chains were all read from a single sample in a study of T cells in localized non-small cell lung cancer. Using immunoSEQ multiplex PCR, the repertoire was profiled, and TCRdb retains in-frame clones only, with some absent. The profile shows some 1,500 clones, 20% to 30% of them singletons. This sample comprised normal lung tissue next to the tumor, obtained before any cancer treatment. The receptor source for this set is a man aged 40-75 years with stage II squamous cell lung carcinoma.

The gene calls are TRBV12-5 and TRBJ2-1; 14 nucleotides agree with TRBD2. With 5 bases clipped from V and 3 bases from J, the junction kept 21 bases outside the gene matches. Germline V gives CDR1 LGHNT, CDR2 FRNRAP. The CDR3 has 22 residues. CDR3 amino acids: CASGLWSPNRLAGGLGYNEQFF. The CDR3, as DNA: TGTGCTAGTGGTCTATGGTCCCCCAATAGACTAGCGGGAGGGTTGGGCTACAATGAGCAGTTCTTC. The complete variable domain, with remaining parts taken from reference TRBV12-5 and TRBJ2-1, reads DARVTQTPRHKVTEMGQEVTMRCQPILGHNTVFWYRQTMMQGLELLAYFRNRAPLDDSGMPKDRFSAEMPDATLATLKIQPSEPRDSAVYFCASGLWSPNRLAGGLGYNEQFFGPGTRLTVL.

This sequence joins TRBV10-2 and TRBJ1-5; TRBD1 matches at 7 bases. Germline CDR1 and CDR2: WSHSY and SAAADI. V lost 4 bases to trimming and J lost 7 bases; unmatched junction nucleotides: 7. This CDR3 spans 14 amino acids. The CDR3 is CASSAGRGGQPQHF. DNA of the CDR3: TGCGCCAGCAGTGCGGGCAGGGGGGGCCAGCCCCAGCATTTT.

The rearrangement uses TRBV30 and TRBJ2-1; TRBD2 matches 8 bases. Germline assignment: CDR1 GTSNPN and CDR2 SVGIG (reference sequence). The CDR3 length is 14 residues. Trimming took 3 bases from V and 7 from J; bases not matched to a gene: 8. DNA of the CDR3: TGTGCCTGGAGGGGGCCTAGCGGGTCGAATGAGCAGTTCTTC. It yields the protein CAWRGPSGSNEQFF.

Only a few counts were recorded for this clone. The chain has TRBV6-8 and TRBJ2-3; 7 positions match TRBD1. Losses at the gene ends were 5 bases for V and 0 bases for J; bases not matched to a gene: 5. Germline V CDR1 and CDR2: MNHGY, SAAAGT. The CDR3 loop spans 15 amino acids. The CDR3 loop reads CASSARGQSTDTQYF. The DNA of the CDR3 is TGTGCCAGCAGTGCTCGGGGACAGAGCACAGATACGCAGTATTTT.